Presented here are 30 T cell receptor beta chains from one specimen sequenced in a study of tumor-infiltrating lymphocytes in primary liver carcinoma. The input was approximately 500 ng total RNA; TCR beta cDNA was made from it with a constant-region primer. Investigators got TCR beta libraries out of three nested multiplex PCR rounds, done with slightly modified ARM-PCR. The first two PCR rounds used TRBV1-TRBV30 forward primers with a C-beta reverse primer, 10 to 11 cycles each. One entry per CDR3 protein, called by TCRdb with MiXCR from the multiplex PCR reads. The sample has about 320,000 distinct CDR3 sequences, around 50% seen once. The researchers obtained blood RNA from unsorted whole blood and also extracted germline DNA. Sequencing was done on a sample of peripheral blood. These receptors were obtained from a woman younger than 45 with primary liver carcinoma and hepatitis B virus infection.

Comments on this clonotype: A junction boundary mismatches the germline segment, possibly from a read error. V gene TRBV11-2 combines with J gene TRBJ2-3; 13 nucleotides match TRBD2. The CDR3 totals 16 residues. The germline CDR1 and CDR2 sequences are SGHAT and FQNNGV. CDR3 protein: CASTRTSGRAGDTQYF. DNA for the CDR3: TGTGCCAGCACCCGTACTAGCGGGAGGGCCGGTGATACGCAATATTTT. The full variable domain, rest sourced from reference TRBV11-2 and TRBJ2-3, is EAGVAQSPRYKIIEKRQSVAFWCNPISGHATLYWYQQILGQGPKLLIQFQNNGVVDDSQLPKDRFSAERLKGVDSTLKIQPAKLEDSAVYLCASTRTSGRAGDTQYFGPGTRLTVL.

This clonotype was picked up a small number of times. A much larger clone is a single base away; this may be a read error. This sequence joins TRBV29-1 and TRBJ2-1, with 8 bases matching TRBD1. The CDR3 runs 13 residues. CDR1 is SQVTM and CDR2 is ANQGSEA in the germline V gene. Trimming took 5 bases from V and 6 from J; bases not matched to a gene: 6. For the CDR3, the DNA is TGCAGCGTTAACTCCGGACAGGGCAATGAGCAGTTCTTC. Protein: CSVNSGQGNEQFF.

In nucleotides, the CDR3 is TGTGCCAGCAGTCAACTAGCGGGAGCGCTGCTGTACGAGCAGTACTTC. Its protein is CASSQLAGALLYEQYF. The chain is built from TRBV12-3 or TRBV12-4 and TRBJ2-7, with 11 bases lining up with TRBD2. The V and J ends lost 5 bases and 4 bases, in that order; junction bases with no gene match: 10. The length of the CDR3 is 16 residues.

Points on this clonotype: This clone may be a read error of a much larger clone one base away. The chain carries TRBV12-3 or TRBV12-4 and TRBJ2-6; 8 bases fit TRBD1. This CDR3 comprises 20 residues. CDR3 amino acids: CASTMNAFGQGEAGANALTF. The CDR3 DNA sequence: TGTGCCAGCACCATGAACGCGTTTGGACAGGGAGAGGCTGGGGCCAACGCCCTGACTTTC.

Regarding this clonotype: One end of the junction does not line up with germline, which may come from a read error. The chain recombines TRBV11-2 with TRBJ2-2; perhaps TRBD2 as D (6 bases). This CDR3 contains 15 residues. In germline, CDR1 is SGHAT, CDR2 FQNNGV. CDR3 region: CASSLGLTRTGGLFF. The CDR3 DNA sequence: TGTGCCAGCAGCTTAGGACTAACACGTACCGGGGGGCTGTTTTTT. The whole variable domain, remainder taken from reference TRBV11-2 and TRBJ2-2, is EAGVAQSPRYKIIEKRQSVAFWCNPISGHATLYWYQQILGQGPKLLIQFQNNGVVDDSQLPKDRFSAERLKGVDSTLKIQPAKLEDSAVYLCASSLGLTRTGGLFFGEGSRLTVL.

About this clonotype itself: Since no conserved phenylalanine or tryptophan closes the CDR3, a read error is the likely cause. The chain recombines TRBV4-1 with TRBJ2-3; TRBD2 aligns across 10 bases. The CDR3 consists of 17 residues. J was trimmed by 5 bases and V by 0 bases; bases with no gene match: 8. CDR1 is MGHRA and CDR2 is YSYEKL in the germline V gene. The CDR3 reads CASSQDRGLAGVDTQYL. CDR3 DNA sequence: TGCGCCAGCAGCCAAGATCGGGGGCTAGCGGGAGTAGATACGCAGTATTTA.

This rearrangement joins TRBV5-1 to TRBJ2-1, with a tentative D call TRBD1 (5 bases). The CDR3 is made up of 14 amino acids. Germline V gene sequence: CDR1 SGHRS, CDR2 YFSETQ. V lost 2 bases to trimming and J lost 2 bases, with 8 bases between them. The CDR3 sequence is CASSLDRAYNEQFF. The CDR3 DNA reads as TGCGCCAGCAGCTTAGACAGAGCCTACAATGAGCAGTTCTTC.

Comment on this clonotype: This may be a read error, as it is one base from a much larger clone. The chain carries TRBV14 and TRBJ1-1; no reliable D call. CDR3 length equals 13 residues. Germline V gives CDR1 SGHDN, CDR2 FVKESK. CDR3 DNA: TGTGCCAGCAGCCAGGCTCTGAACACTGGAGCTTTCTTT. Encoded protein: CASSQALNTGAFF.

This chain uses TRBV5-6 with TRBJ2-1; no reliable D call. The germline CDR1 and CDR2 sequences are SGHDT and YYEEEE. The ends were cut back, 7 bases at V and 0 bases at J, with 14 bases in the middle. The CDR3 has 15 amino acids. CDR3 sequence reads: CASCSLPSSYNEQFF. CDR3 sequence (DNA): TGTGCCAGCTGCTCCCTACCAAGCTCCTACAATGAGCAGTTCTTC.

Worth noting for this clonotype: This may arise from a read error, as a much more abundant clone is one base away. The CDR3, as DNA: TGTGCCAGCAGCGGAGGGAACACCAACTACAATGAGCAGTTCTTC. This encodes CASSGGNTNYNEQFF. The V and J genes are TRBV12-3 or TRBV12-4 and TRBJ2-1; tentative D call: TRBD2 (6 bases). With 6 bases removed from V and 3 bases from J, the gap between germline ends came to 15 bases. The CDR3 has 15 residues.

Many counts were recorded for this clonotype. The chain is built from TRBV6-2 or TRBV6-3 and TRBJ1-5; D is undetermined. Germline V gene sequence: CDR1 MNHEY, CDR2 SVGEGT. The CDR3 totals 14 residues. V was cut by 6 bases and J by 6 bases, with 15 bases left in between. The CDR3 nucleotides read TGTGCCAGCAGAGGACCTCTGGAGGGTCAGCCCCAGCATTTT. Its protein product is CASRGPLEGQPQHF.

The V and J genes are TRBV5-6 and TRBJ2-5, with a tentative D call TRBD2 (5 bases). Per germline, CDR1 SGHDT and CDR2 YYEEEE. The CDR3 consists of 16 residues. V was pared by 3 bases and J by 4 bases, with 19 bases between. CDR3 bases: TGTGCCAGCAGCTCTTTCAAGCACCTTCGGGGAGAGACCCAGTACTTC. Protein sequence: CASSSFKHLRGETQYF.

In this sample, this clonotype turned up many times. The chain links TRBV12-3 or TRBV12-4 to TRBJ2-2; D possibly matches TRBD1 or TRBD2 (5 bases each). Trimming removed 6 bases at V and 6 bases at J, with 20 bases between. This CDR3 region has 16 residues. CDR3 nucleotide sequence: TGTGCCAGCAGACCCCTTGGGGACCGTCACTCCGGGGAGCTGTTTTTT. Translated, it gives CASRPLGDRHSGELFF.

This clonotype was seen a few times. The rearrangement uses TRBV6-5 and TRBJ2-7; 13 nucleotides align to TRBD2. Losses at the gene ends were 0 bases for V and 4 bases for J; bases not matched to a gene: 6. The CDR3 extends over 17 amino acids. Germline V gene lookup returns CDR1 MNHEY and CDR2 SVGAGI. The CDR3: CASSYSRTSGSVYEQYF. The CDR3, as DNA: TGTGCCAGCAGTTACTCCCGGACTAGCGGGAGTGTGTACGAGCAGTACTTC.

This clonotype was recorded many times. V gene TRBV12-3 or TRBV12-4 combines with J gene TRBJ1-1; D remains ambiguous. CDR3 length: 13 amino acids. The V and J ends lost 3 bases and 4 bases respectively, with 9 bases between them. CDR3 DNA sequence: TGTGCCAGCAGTTTGACTTGGAGCACTGAAGCTTTCTTT. Its protein is CASSLTWSTEAFF.

As to this clonotype: This may arise from a read error, as a much more abundant clone is one base away. The genes are TRBV6-6 and TRBJ1-1; tentative D call: TRBD1 (5 bases). V was trimmed by 2 bases and J by 3 bases, leaving 10 bases between them. Germline V CDR1 and CDR2: MNHNY, SVGAGI (reference sequence). The CDR3 extends over 14 amino acids. In DNA, the CDR3 is TGTGCCAGCAGTTACAGGGGAACGGACACTGAAGCTTTCTTT. Protein product: CASSYRGTDTEAFF.

This chain uses TRBV12-3 or TRBV12-4 with TRBJ2-4; D unclear. The CDR3 loop spans 11 amino acids. The V end was cut by 5 bases, the J end by 8 bases, with 7 bases between. CDR3 loop: CASSAKDIQYF. In DNA, the CDR3 is TGTGCCAGCAGTGCGAAAGACATTCAGTACTTC.

In the case of this clonotype: An end of the junction does not agree with germline; a read error may underlie this. This chain joins TRBV4-1 and TRBJ2-1, with 9 positions matching TRBD2. The CDR3 loop spans 16 amino acids. Germline assignment: CDR1 MGHRA and CDR2 YSYEKL. The CDR3 sequence: CVSSQVRTSAYNEQFF. The CDR3 DNA is TGCGTCAGCAGCCAAGTTAGGACTAGCGCCTACAATGAGCAGTTCTTC.

The table lists this clonotype with a few counts. The chain joins TRBV28 to TRBJ1-4, with no clear D. Germline V lookup: CDR1 MDHEN, CDR2 SYDVKM. This CDR3 comprises 13 residues. The V gene lost 3 bases and the J gene lost 8 bases, with 10 bases spanning the gap. CDR3 loop: CASSFLLGEKLFF. In nucleotides, the CDR3 is TGTGCCAGCAGTTTTTTATTGGGGGAAAAACTGTTTTTT.

Note on this clonotype: With a much larger clone just one base away, this may be a read error. The chain joins TRBV12-3 or TRBV12-4 to TRBJ2-1, with a weak D call TRBD2 (5 bases). This CDR3 region has 13 residues. This CDR3 reads CASGLASVYERFF. The CDR3, as DNA: TGTGCCAGCGGTCTAGCATCGGTTTATGAGCGGTTCTTC.

The chain carries TRBV7-8 and TRBJ2-3; TRBD2 aligns across 10 bases. This CDR3 comprises 18 residues. Germline loops: CDR1 SGHVS, CDR2 FQNEAQ. V was clipped by 4 bases and J by 15 bases; unmatched bases: 25. The CDR3 region is CASSSTRLAGPTTDTQYF. For the CDR3, the DNA is TGTGCCAGCAGCTCCACCAGACTAGCGGGTCCTACCACAGATACACAATATTTT.

DNA of the CDR3: TGTGCCAGCAGTTCGAACGGGGAGACCCAGTACTTC. It is translated as CASSSNGETQYF. The rearrangement joins TRBV6-5 to TRBJ2-5; no clear D gene. Per germline, CDR1 MNHEY and CDR2 SVGAGI. CDR3 length: 12 amino acids. Trimming took off 4 bases at V and 5 bases at J, with 8 bases between the two ends.

At least ten counts were recorded for this clonotype. The rearrangement links TRBV11-2 to TRBJ2-1; D is perhaps TRBD1 (6 bases). The CDR3 totals 14 residues. CDR1 SGHAT and CDR2 FQNNGV come from the germline V gene. The ends were cut back, 6 bases at V and 6 bases at J, with 15 bases in the middle. The DNA of the CDR3 is TGTGCCAGCAGTTCCTCCGGGACACCCAATGAGCAGTTCTTC. Protein: CASSSSGTPNEQFF.

This sequence joins TRBV6-7 and TRBJ1-5; D is unclear. Being an ORF, TRBV6-7 has a function that is uncertain. Trimming pared 5 bases from V and 9 bases from J, leaving 20 bases between. The CDR3 covers 15 residues. The CDR3 nucleotides are TGTGCCAGCAGTCAGCATACCGTCTCTGTGGGGCCCCAGCATTTT. This codes for CASSQHTVSVGPQHF.

Here the CDR3 DNA reads TGCGCCAGCAGCCAAGAGTCGCAGCACAATGAGCAGTTCTTC. Protein sequence: CASSQESQHNEQFF. The chain joins TRBV4-3 to TRBJ2-1; D remains unclear. The CDR3 contains 14 residues. Germline V gene lookup returns CDR1 LGHNA and CDR2 YSLEER. V dropped 0 bases and J dropped 5 bases, with 8 bases sitting between them.

With regard to this clonotype: The junction departs from germline at one end; a sequencing error may be responsible. CDR3 amino acids: CASGLPGTSTGELLF. The CDR3 bases are TGTGCCAGCGGTTTACCGGGGACGAGCACCGGGGAGCTGCTTTTT. The V gene is TRBV28, the J gene TRBJ2-2; the D call may be TRBD1 or TRBD2 (5 bases each). The germline V gene has CDR1 MDHEN and CDR2 SYDVKM. The CDR3 runs to 15 residues. The variable domain in full, with the rest retrieved from reference TRBV28 and TRBJ2-2, is DVKVTQSSRYLVKRTGEKVFLECVQDMDHENMFWYRQDPGLGLRLIYFSYDVKMKEKGDIPEGYSVSREKKERFSLILESASTNQTSMYLCASGLPGTSTGELLFGEGSRLTVL.

This chain uses TRBV6-5 with TRBJ1-2, with 7 bases fitting TRBD1. Per the germline V gene, CDR1 is MNHEY and CDR2 is SVGAGI. The V and J ends lost 6 bases and 4 bases, in that order; junction bases with no gene match: 5. The CDR3 is 13 residues long. DNA for the CDR3: TGTGCCAGCAGCCCGACAGGGAGCTATGGCTACACCTTC. It encodes CASSPTGSYGYTF.

Worth noting for this clonotype: The junction and the germline gene differ at one end; a read error may be behind it. The J gene is TRBJ1-1, the V gene TRBV12-3 or TRBV12-4; D not certain. The CDR3 consists of 14 residues. CDR3 coding DNA: TGTGCCATCAGTTTCAGCCTTTACAACACTGAAGCTTTCTTT. Translated, it gives CAISFSLYNTEAFF.

This clonotype was detected ten times or more. The rearrangement links TRBV11-2 to TRBJ2-7; D gene unclear. CDR3 size: 16 residues. V lost 1 base and J lost 5, with 18 bases in between. Germline V lookup: CDR1 SGHAT, CDR2 FQNNGV. The CDR3 sequence is CASSLVFSGPEDEQYF. The CDR3 region has the DNA TGTGCCAGCAGCTTAGTTTTCTCGGGCCCCGAGGACGAGCAGTACTTC.

Concerning this clonotype itself: No conserved phenylalanine or tryptophan ends this CDR3, so it is likely a read error. The CDR3 coding sequence is TGTGCCAGCAGCTCAACGGGAGGTTTTAGTGAGCAGTTCTTA. Amino acid sequence: CASSSTGGFSEQFL. This chain uses TRBV11-2 with TRBJ2-1; the match to TRBD2 covers 7 bases. CDR3 size: 14 residues. The V segment lost 4 bases and the J segment 9 bases; nucleotides outside the gene matches: 9. Per germline, CDR1 SGHAT and CDR2 FQNNGV.